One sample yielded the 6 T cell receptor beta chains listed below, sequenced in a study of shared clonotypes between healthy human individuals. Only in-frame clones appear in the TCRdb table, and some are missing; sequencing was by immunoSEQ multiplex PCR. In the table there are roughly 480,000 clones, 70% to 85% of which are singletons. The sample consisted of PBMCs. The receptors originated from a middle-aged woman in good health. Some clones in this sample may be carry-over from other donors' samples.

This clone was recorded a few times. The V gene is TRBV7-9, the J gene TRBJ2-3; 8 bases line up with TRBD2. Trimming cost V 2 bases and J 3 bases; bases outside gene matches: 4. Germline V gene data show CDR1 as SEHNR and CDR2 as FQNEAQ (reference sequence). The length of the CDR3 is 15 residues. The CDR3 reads CASSLLAGSTDTQYF. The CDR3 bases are TGTGCCAGCAGCTTACTAGCGGGCAGTACAGATACGCAGTATTTT. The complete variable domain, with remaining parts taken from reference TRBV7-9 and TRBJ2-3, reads DTGVSQNPRHKITKRGQNVTFRCDPISEHNRLYWYRQTLGQGPEFLTYFQNEAQLEKSRLLSDRFSAERPKGSFSTLEIQRTEQGDSAMYLCASSLLAGSTDTQYFGPGTRLTVL.

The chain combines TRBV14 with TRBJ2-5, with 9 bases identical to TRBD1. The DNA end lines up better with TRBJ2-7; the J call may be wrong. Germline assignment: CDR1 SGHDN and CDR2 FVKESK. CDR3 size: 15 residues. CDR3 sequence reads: CASSHGTGWSYEQYF. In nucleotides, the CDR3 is TGTGCCAGCAGCCACGGGACAGGGTGGTCCTACGAGCAGTACTTC.

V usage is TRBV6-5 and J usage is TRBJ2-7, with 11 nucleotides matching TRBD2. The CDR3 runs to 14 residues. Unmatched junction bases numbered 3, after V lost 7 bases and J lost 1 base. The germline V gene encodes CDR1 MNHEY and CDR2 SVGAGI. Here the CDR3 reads CASTPSGGSYEQYF. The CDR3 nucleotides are TGTGCCAGCACCCCTAGCGGGGGGTCCTACGAGCAGTACTTC.

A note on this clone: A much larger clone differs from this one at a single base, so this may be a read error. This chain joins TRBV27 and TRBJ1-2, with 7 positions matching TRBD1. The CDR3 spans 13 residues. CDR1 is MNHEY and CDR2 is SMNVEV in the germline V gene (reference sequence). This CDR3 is CAGRGVSPGGYTF. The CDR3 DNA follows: TGTGCCGGCAGGGGGGTGAGCCCAGGTGGCTACACCTTC.

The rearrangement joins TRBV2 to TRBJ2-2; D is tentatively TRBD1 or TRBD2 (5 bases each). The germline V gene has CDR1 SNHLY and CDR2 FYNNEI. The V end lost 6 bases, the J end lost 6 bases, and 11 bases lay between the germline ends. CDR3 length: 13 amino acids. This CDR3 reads CASRGVGAGELFF. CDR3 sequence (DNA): TGTGCCAGCAGGGGGGTAGGAGCCGGGGAGCTGTTTTTT.

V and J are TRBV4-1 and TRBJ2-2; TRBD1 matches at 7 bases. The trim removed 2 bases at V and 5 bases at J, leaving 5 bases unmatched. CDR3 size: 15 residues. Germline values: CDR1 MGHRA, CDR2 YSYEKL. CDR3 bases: TGCGCCAGCAGCCAACGACAGGGTACGACCGGGGAGCTGTTTTTT. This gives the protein CASSQRQGTTGELFF.